This TCR beta chain was sequenced during a study of CXCR3-negative and CXCR3-positive naive CD8 T cells. At the level of the study: Cumulative TRB read yield was roughly 130 million, averaging about 1.5 +/- 0.3 million per library. General study findings and limits: When CXCR3-positive naive cells were set against CXCR3-negative naive cells, the former had more hydrophobic TRB CDR3s. The TRBV-TRBJ usage of naive CXCR3-negative and CXCR3-positive cells was similar, but that of memory cells differed.

This CDR3 is built from 17 residues. CDR1 and CDR2 from the germline V gene are MNHNY and SVGAGI (reference sequence). Concerning this clonotype itself: What it recognizes is unknown.

The authors prepared UMI-labeled TRB cDNA libraries by 5' RACE. TCRdb re-called the 5' RACE reads and gives one entry per CDR3 protein, without DNA. This listing includes about 98,000 distinct CDR3 sequences. Sequenced input: naive CXCR3+ CD8+ T cells from blood. Stated subset: CD45RO-CCR7+CD27+CD95- naive CD8+ T cells expressing CXCR3 (TNR3+). The chain carries TRBV6-6 and TRBJ1-1. The clonotype originates from a human donor in good health. Some clones in this sample may be carry-over from other donors' samples. The CDR3 here is CASSPRRIDTMNTEAFF.